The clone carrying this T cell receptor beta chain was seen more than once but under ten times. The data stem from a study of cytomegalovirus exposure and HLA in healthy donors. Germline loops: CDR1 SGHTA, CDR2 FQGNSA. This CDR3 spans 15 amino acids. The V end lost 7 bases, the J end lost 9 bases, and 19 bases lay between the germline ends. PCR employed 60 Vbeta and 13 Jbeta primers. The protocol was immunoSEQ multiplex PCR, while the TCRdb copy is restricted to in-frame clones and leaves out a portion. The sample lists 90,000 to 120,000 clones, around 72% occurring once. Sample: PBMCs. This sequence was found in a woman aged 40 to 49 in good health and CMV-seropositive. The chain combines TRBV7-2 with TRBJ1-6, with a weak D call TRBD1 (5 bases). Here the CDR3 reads CASTTQGTRGSPLHF. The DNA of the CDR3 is TGTGCCAGCACCACCCAGGGAACCCGCGGTTCACCCCTCCACTTT.